This TCR beta chain was found in a study of CD8 T cells in Susac syndrome. Overall study: There were over 5 sequenced Susac syndrome patients with active disease and roughly 8 in remission. Treatment at blood withdrawal was none, corticosteroids, or intravenous immunoglobulin alone in Susac syndrome patients.

The CDR3 totals 15 residues. Germline V lookup: CDR1 MNHEY, CDR2 SMNVEV (reference sequence). V was trimmed by 5 bases and J by 1 base, leaving 14 bases between them. Worth noting for this clonotype: The antigen is not known.

General study points: CD4+ T cell repertoires in Susac syndrome exhibited no evidence of clonal expansion.

Reverse transcription used roughly 0.45 to 1 ug RNA and random hexamers. Coverage of TCR beta CDR3 amplification by immunoSEQ multiplex PCR extended to 54 Vbeta and 13 Jbeta. TCRdb recomputed calls from the immunoSEQ multiplex PCR reads with MiXCR, one row per CDR3 protein. The sample has just over 150,000 distinct CDR3 sequences, 85% to 95% seen once. This chain links TRBV27 with TRBJ2-5; D remains unclear. Input material: CD4+ T cells from PBMCs. The TCR was taken from a human donor with Susac syndrome. CDR3 sequence: CASSPPGVPQETQYF. Written as DNA, the CDR3 is TGTGCCAGCAGTCCCCCCGGCGTACCCCAAGAGACCCAGTACTTC.